The source of this TCR beta chain is a study of blood T cells in healthy people across ages. General study points: Age showed a roughly linear inverse relationship with TCR beta diversity per million T cells.

V lost 5 bases, J lost 8 bases, and 12 bases lay in between. Germline CDR1 and CDR2: SGHTA and FQGNSA. The CDR3 runs to 12 residues. PCR was performed a second time for roughly 7 to 12 cycles using a sample-barcoded 5' primer and a J-beta primer mix. TCRdb reprocessed the 5' RACE reads with MiXCR, giving one entry per CDR3 protein. The data hold some 920,000 distinct CDR3 sequences, with just over 50% observed a single time. Details on this clonotype: Its matching antigen is unknown.

The donors, healthy Caucasians from Russia, were aged about 6 to 95. Each of the donors had approximately 10 milliliters of peripheral blood drawn into EDTA-treated Vacutainer tubes. Sequencing was carried out using blood. This clonotype was obtained from a woman aged 55 to 70 in good health. The genes are TRBV7-2 and TRBJ1-1; D is ambiguous. CDR3 nucleotide sequence: TGTGCCAGCAGCCCTTATAAAGCCGAAGCTTTCTTT. It specifies CASSPYKAEAFF.